The T cell receptor (beta chain) described here comes from a study of Ad26.COV2.S vaccination and SARS-CoV-2 variants. TCRdb keeps only in-frame clones here, not all; method: immunoSEQ multiplex PCR. The repertoire consists of some 180,000 clones, with around 85% occurring once and the leading ten covering about 5.5%. A word on this clone: Its specificity is unknown.

Study-wide points: Once vaccination had occurred, spike-specific CD8+ and CD4+ T cell responses reportedly showed substantial breadth. An underestimation of total T cell responses may have resulted from the TCR breadth and depth analyses. The study found similar non-spike TCR breadth in vaccine and placebo recipients.

J was trimmed by 4 bases and V by 5 bases; bases with no gene match: 7. Per germline, CDR1 SGHNT and CDR2 YENEEA. The CDR3 loop spans 15 amino acids. Sequencing used peripheral blood, obtained after recovery from COVID-19. This chain joins TRBV11-3 and TRBJ2-1; 8 bases match TRBD1. This clonotype was sampled from a human donor who had recovered from COVID-19. CDR3: CASSPGGGSYNEQFF. The DNA of the CDR3 is TGTGCCAGCAGCCCAGGGGGCGGGTCGTACAATGAGCAGTTCTTC.